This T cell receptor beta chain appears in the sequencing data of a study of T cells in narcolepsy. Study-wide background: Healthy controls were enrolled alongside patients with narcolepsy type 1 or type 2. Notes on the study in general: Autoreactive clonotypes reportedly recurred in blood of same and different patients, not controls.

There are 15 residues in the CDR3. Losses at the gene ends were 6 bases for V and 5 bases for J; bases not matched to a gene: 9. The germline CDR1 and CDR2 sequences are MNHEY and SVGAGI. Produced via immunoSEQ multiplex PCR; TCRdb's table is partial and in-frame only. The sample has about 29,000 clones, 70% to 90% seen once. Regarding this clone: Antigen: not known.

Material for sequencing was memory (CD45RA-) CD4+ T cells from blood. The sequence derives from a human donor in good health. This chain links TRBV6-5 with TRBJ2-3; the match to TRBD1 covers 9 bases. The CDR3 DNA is TGTGCCAGCAGGTCGCCCGGGACAGGGAAAGATACGCAGTATTTT. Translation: CASRSPGTGKDTQYF.